A single sample is the source of the 30 T cell receptor beta chains below, sequenced in a study of patients and donors after allogeneic stem cell transplantation. TCRdb analysed the RT-PCR reads with MiXCR anew, one entry per CDR3 protein. Seen here are 900,000 to 1,000,000 distinct CDR3 sequences, under 20% observed once, and the top ten hold approximately 5.9%. Specimen: blood, either unsorted or a sorted T cell fraction (not recorded which). Every receptor here comes from a human donor who was either an allogeneic HSCT recipient or a stem cell or donor lymphocyte infusion donor (not recorded which). It is not recorded whose cells these are; they may come from a transplant donor.

V gene TRBV24-1 combines with J gene TRBJ2-7, with D unresolved. The germline V gene encodes CDR1 KGHDR and CDR2 SFDVKD. The CDR3 has 14 residues. Trimming left V 5 bases short and J 5 bases short, with 15 bases between. CDR3 sequence: CATSAHARSNEQYF. The CDR3 DNA is TGTGCCACCAGTGCCCATGCCAGATCCAACGAGCAGTACTTC.

The chain uses TRBV29-1 and TRBJ2-1, with D hard to call. Germline V CDR1 and CDR2: SQVTM, ANQGSEA. The CDR3 contains 12 residues. V lost 7 bases and J 8 bases, leaving 15 bases between the germline ends. For the CDR3, the DNA is TGCAGCGCCTCTTACGGACGCGATGAGCAGTTCTTC. This encodes CSASYGRDEQFF.

Ten or more counts support this clonotype. V usage is TRBV10-3 and J usage is TRBJ2-2; either TRBD1 or TRBD2 may fit D (5 bases each). CDR3 length equals 15 residues. The V and J ends lost 5 bases and 6 bases respectively, with 16 bases between them. Germline-derived CDR1 and CDR2 are ENHRY and SYGVKD. The CDR3 sequence is CAISNPDGTAGELFF. As DNA, the CDR3 is TGTGCCATCAGTAATCCCGACGGGACGGCCGGGGAGCTGTTTTTT.

The chain links TRBV5-5 to TRBJ2-2; D not resolved. CDR1 is SGHKS, CDR2 YYEKEE, per germline (reference sequence). This CDR3 is built from 16 residues. Deletions cut 1 base from V and 0 bases from J, with 10 bases between. The CDR3 loop is CASSLYPAPNTGELFF. The CDR3 bases are TGTGCCAGCAGCTTGTATCCGGCCCCGAACACCGGGGAGCTGTTTTTT. The full variable domain, in which reference TRBV5-5 and TRBJ2-2 provide the parts outside the CDR3, is DAGVTQSPTHLIKTRGQQVTLRCSPISGHKSVSWYQQVLGQGPQFIFQYYEKEERGRGNFPDRFSARQFPNYSSELNVNALLLGDSALYLCASSLYPAPNTGELFFGEGSRLTVL.

This clonotype was counted at least ten times. The V call is TRBV12-3 or TRBV12-4, the J call TRBJ2-1, with TRBD2 identical over 12 bases. With 5 bases clipped from V and 8 bases from J, the junction kept 4 bases outside the gene matches. This CDR3 has 14 amino acids. The CDR3 protein is CASSLTSGGDEQFF. The DNA of the CDR3 is TGTGCCAGCAGTCTGACTAGCGGGGGCGATGAGCAGTTCTTC.

For this clonotype: Compared with germline, one end of the junction differs, possibly owing to a read error. The CDR3 bases are TGCGGTGCTAGAGGAAGGGCGGGAGGTACCGGGGAGCTGTTTTTT. This codes for CGARGRAGGTGELFF. The chain joins TRBV20-1 to TRBJ2-2; 8 bases are a match to TRBD2. Germline assignment: CDR1 DFQATT and CDR2 SNEGSKA (reference sequence). The length of the CDR3 is 15 residues.

This clonotype was seen more than once but under ten times. This chain uses TRBV5-1 with TRBJ1-2, with D possibly TRBD1 on 5 matching bases. The V end lost 6 bases, the J end lost 8 bases, and 26 bases lay between the germline ends. This CDR3 is 16 amino acids long. Per the germline V gene, CDR1 is SGHRS and CDR2 is YFSETQ. CDR3 protein: CASKDQWGAGDQGYTF. The CDR3 DNA is TGCGCCAGCAAAGATCAGTGGGGAGCTGGGGACCAGGGCTACACCTTC.

V is TRBV6-5 and J is TRBJ1-1; D possibly corresponds to TRBD1 (6 bases). This CDR3 has 14 residues. V lost 2 bases to trimming and J lost 13 bases, with 20 bases between them. Germline-derived CDR1 and CDR2 are MNHEY and SVGAGI. CDR3 loop: CASSYPTPDSGVFF. CDR3 bases: TGTGCCAGCAGTTACCCCACTCCGGACAGCGGGGTTTTCTTT.

J is TRBJ1-2 and V is TRBV9, with D hard to call. Trimming took 4 bases from V and 3 from J, leaving 13 bases between them. The CDR3 is 14 residues long. In germline, CDR1 is SGDLS, CDR2 YYNGEE. The CDR3 loop reads CASSPGRGYYGYTF. The CDR3 nucleotides read TGTGCCAGCAGCCCTGGACGGGGATACTATGGCTACACCTTC.

This clonotype was recorded a few times. The chain carries TRBV12-3 or TRBV12-4 and TRBJ2-3; the match to TRBD2 covers 8 bases. Germline trimming cut 2 bases from V and 4 bases from J; bases unmatched to any gene: 8. CDR3 length: 16 amino acids. CDR3 region: CASSLRLAGPSDTQYF. In DNA, the CDR3 is TGTGCCAGCAGTTTAAGGCTAGCGGGTCCCTCAGATACGCAGTATTTT.

The sample holds a few counts of this clonotype. The chain uses TRBV15 and TRBJ2-7; maybe TRBD2 (7 bases). V gave up 4 bases and J gave up 5 bases, with 12 bases separating them. The CDR3 has 13 residues. Germline values: CDR1 LNHNV, CDR2 YYDKDF (reference sequence). The DNA of the CDR3 is TGTGCCACCAGCACCTCGGGGGGCCACGAGCAGTACTTC. Residues: CATSTSGGHEQYF.

The chain employs TRBV3-1 and TRBJ2-1, with D possibly being TRBD1 or TRBD2 (5 bases each). This CDR3 region has 15 residues. V was shortened by 4 bases and J by 6 bases, with 16 bases between the two germline ends. CDR1 and CDR2 from the germline V gene are LGHDT and YNNKEL (reference sequence). The CDR3 is CASSLGPGKRNEQFF. In nucleotides, the CDR3 is TGTGCCAGCAGCCTGGGACCCGGGAAACGCAATGAGCAGTTCTTC.

The rearrangement joins TRBV12-3 or TRBV12-4 to TRBJ2-3, with 9 bases fitting TRBD2. Trimming removed 0 bases from V and 5 bases from J; junction bases left unmatched: 12. The length of the CDR3 is 18 residues. The CDR3 sequence: CASSLAGGGGGARDTQYF. The DNA of the CDR3 is TGTGCCAGCAGTTTAGCGGGCGGTGGCGGGGGGGCCAGAGATACGCAGTATTTT.

The chain carries TRBV12-3 or TRBV12-4 and TRBJ2-1; 12 bases agree with TRBD2. Trimming at V came to 4 bases and at J to 3 bases, leaving 7 bases not matched to a gene. There are 17 residues in the CDR3. The CDR3 DNA follows: TGTGCCAGCAGTTCCATCACTAGCGGGGGGATCTACAATGAGCAGTTCTTC. Protein product: CASSSITSGGIYNEQFF.

This chain connects TRBV3-1 to TRBJ1-1, with D hard to call. V lost 1 base and J lost 5, with 14 bases in between. Germline V gene sequence: CDR1 LGHDT, CDR2 YNNKEL (reference sequence). The CDR3 has 15 amino acids. CDR3 bases: TGTGCCAGCAGCCAAGTTTCCCGTGGAGAAACTGAAGCTTTCTTT. As protein: CASSQVSRGETEAFF.

The CDR3 loop is CAISESRLAGARCSYEQYF. For the CDR3, the DNA is TGTGCCATCAGTGAGTCGCGGCTAGCGGGGGCCCGGTGCTCCTACGAGCAGTACTTC. The V and J genes are TRBV10-3 and TRBJ2-7; TRBD2 agrees at 10 bases. The CDR3 spans 19 residues. The ends lost 0 bases at V and 0 bases at J; junction bases unmatched: 11. Germline V gives CDR1 ENHRY, CDR2 SYGVKD.

The sample holds a few counts of this clonotype. The chain recombines TRBV19 with TRBJ2-7; TRBD1 matches at 9 bases. The CDR3 totals 16 residues. Germline V lookup: CDR1 LNHDA, CDR2 SQIVND (reference sequence). V lost 1 base, J lost 2 bases, and 6 bases stayed unmatched. CDR3 region: CASSIAGTGTTYEQYF. CDR3 nucleotide sequence: TGTGCCAGTAGTATAGCTGGGACAGGGACGACCTACGAGCAGTACTTC.

This clonotype was observed a handful of times. V and J are TRBV12-3 or TRBV12-4 and TRBJ1-2; D may be TRBD1 (6 bases). The length of the CDR3 is 11 residues. Trimming removed 3 bases at V and 8 bases at J, with 7 bases between. CDR3 protein: CASSFDRGYTF. CDR3 DNA sequence: TGTGCCAGCAGTTTCGACAGGGGCTACACCTTC.

This chain links TRBV27 with TRBJ2-1; 7 nucleotides align to TRBD1. Germline V CDR1 and CDR2: MNHEY, SMNVEV (reference sequence). CDR3 length: 15 amino acids. V gave up 7 bases and J gave up 6 bases; unmatched junction bases: 12. The CDR3 DNA is TGTGCCAGCACGCACCTCGGGGACAGAAGCAATGAGCAGTTCTTC. The encoded protein is CASTHLGDRSNEQFF.

This rearrangement joins TRBV10-3 to TRBJ2-1, with 7 bases that match TRBD2. Unmatched junction bases numbered 15, after V lost 6 bases and J lost 10 bases. The CDR3 contains 15 residues. Germline loops: CDR1 ENHRY, CDR2 SYGVKD. This CDR3 reads CAISTPSAGELEQFF. CDR3 in DNA: TGTGCCATCAGCACGCCCTCTGCGGGAGAATTGGAGCAGTTCTTC.

The gene calls are TRBV6-1 and TRBJ2-1; 8 bases are shared with TRBD2. The CDR3 spans 13 residues. Trimming at V came to 7 bases and at J to 9 bases, leaving 8 bases not matched to a gene. Germline lookup yields CDR1 MNHNS and CDR2 SASEGT. CDR3 in amino acids: CASTRGGTSEQFF. The CDR3 nucleotides are TGTGCCAGCACCCGGGGGGGCACGAGTGAGCAGTTCTTC.

The genes are TRBV4-3 and TRBJ1-1, with 9 bases aligning to TRBD1. The ends lost 5 bases at V and 6 bases at J; junction bases unmatched: 13. This CDR3 has 16 residues. Germline V gene data show CDR1 as LGHNA and CDR2 as YSLEER. Here the CDR3 reads CASSYGTGLTSAEAFF. CDR3 nucleotide sequence: TGCGCCAGCAGCTACGGGACAGGGTTGACTTCGGCTGAAGCTTTCTTT.

In its sample, this clonotype was seen many times. The V and J genes are TRBV5-1 and TRBJ2-2; the D is unclear. The length of the CDR3 is 15 residues. Germline loops: CDR1 SGHRS, CDR2 YFSETQ. The V gene lost 0 bases and the J gene lost 2 bases, with 8 bases spanning the gap. CDR3 residues: CASSLGQINTGELFF. Here the CDR3 DNA reads TGCGCCAGCAGCTTGGGGCAGATTAACACCGGGGAGCTGTTTTTT.

This clonotype occurred a few times. V and J are TRBV5-1 and TRBJ2-4; D tentatively fits TRBD1 or TRBD2 (5 bases each). V lost 0 bases to trimming and J lost 5 bases, with 12 bases between them. This CDR3 region has 15 residues. Germline CDR1 is SGHRS and CDR2 is YFSETQ. CDR3 in amino acids: CASSLAERDQNIQYF. CDR3 coding DNA: TGCGCCAGCAGCTTGGCCGAACGGGACCAAAACATTCAGTACTTC.

The chain couples TRBV10-3 to TRBJ2-1; 9 bases align to TRBD2. The CDR3 spans 18 residues. The ends lost 6 bases at V and 6 bases at J; junction bases unmatched: 18. Germline values: CDR1 ENHRY, CDR2 SYGVKD. The CDR3 sequence: CAIRDDGRSGRFSNEQFF. CDR3 coding DNA: TGTGCCATCAGGGACGATGGGCGGAGCGGGAGGTTTAGCAATGAGCAGTTCTTC.

The genes are TRBV4-1 and TRBJ2-1; TRBD2 matches at 7 bases. Germline loops: CDR1 MGHRA, CDR2 YSYEKL. Germline trimming cut 6 bases from V and 14 bases from J; bases unmatched to any gene: 16. The CDR3 loop spans 14 amino acids. This CDR3 is CASSQAPSGPREFF. The CDR3 DNA is TGCGCCAGCAGTCAGGCCCCTAGCGGCCCCAGGGAGTTCTTC.

This clonotype was found a few times. The chain combines TRBV6-5 with TRBJ2-1; D is undetermined. CDR1 and CDR2 from the germline V gene are MNHEY and SVGAGI. The length of the CDR3 is 11 residues. Trimming left V 7 bases short and J 6 bases short, with 7 bases between. This CDR3 reads CASTHINEQFF. Here the CDR3 DNA reads TGTGCCAGCACCCACATCAATGAGCAGTTCTTC.

A few counts support this clonotype. V and J are TRBV9 and TRBJ1-6; D is ambiguous. V lost 0 bases, J lost 2 bases, and 9 bases lay in between. There are 16 residues in the CDR3. Germline lookup yields CDR1 SGDLS and CDR2 YYNGEE. CDR3 in amino acids: CASSVASLPYNSPLHF. CDR3 nucleotides: TGTGCCAGCAGCGTAGCTAGCCTACCCTATAATTCACCCCTCCACTTT. Using reference TRBV9 and TRBJ1-6 for the parts outside the CDR3, the full variable domain is DSGVTQTPKHLITATGQRVTLRCSPRSGDLSVYWYQQSLDQGLQFLIQYYNGEERAKGNILERFSAQQFPDLHSELNLSSLELGDSALYFCASSVASLPYNSPLHFGNGTRLTVT.

This clonotype was recorded a few times. The V gene is TRBV29-1, the J gene TRBJ2-7; tentatively, D is TRBD2 (6 bases). V gave up 7 bases and J gave up 6 bases, with 19 bases separating them. The CDR3 has 13 residues. From germline, CDR1 is SQVTM and CDR2 ANQGSEA. CDR3 protein: CSGLLASASEQYF. The CDR3 nucleotides are TGCAGCGGACTACTAGCCTCTGCCTCCGAGCAGTACTTC.

This clonotype showed up many times. The chain combines TRBV20-1 with TRBJ1-4; D remains ambiguous. Germline V gene data show CDR1 as DFQATT and CDR2 as SNEGSKA (reference sequence). Trimming took 2 bases from V and 8 from J, leaving 18 bases between them. The CDR3 extends over 15 amino acids. CDR3 region: CSARISTVRREKLFF. CDR3 nucleotide sequence: TGCAGTGCTAGAATTTCGACTGTAAGGAGGGAAAAACTGTTTTTT.